Sequencing of this TCR beta chain was carried out in a study of Graves' ophthalmopathy and Graves' hyperthyroidism. Study-level results: Appearing in blood as well were most expanded thyroid clonotypes above 0.001 frequency.

For repertoire sequencing, the TCR beta CDR3 regions were amplified from RNA transcripts. Following a first-round RT-PCR that used HTBI primers, a second-round multiplex PCR was carried out. TCRdb used MiXCR to reprocess the multiplex PCR reads, holding one entry per CDR3 protein. This sample has 350,000 to 450,000 distinct CDR3 sequences, with around 21% found just once. In this sample, this clonotype turned up many times. As yet, its antigen is unknown. In germline, CDR1 is SNHLY, CDR2 FYNNEI. The CDR3 has 13 amino acids. Trimming shortened V by 7 bases and J by 5 bases, and 14 bases separated the two germline ends. Hyperthyroidism patients were newly diagnosed, under 2 months' duration, aged 18 to 65. Researchers turned away patients with other autoimmune diseases, uncontrolled infections, pregnancy or lactation.

The V call is TRBV2, the J call TRBJ1-1; tentatively, D is TRBD1 (5 bases). The receptor's source is a young woman with stable Graves' hyperthyroidism. Sequencing was performed on peripheral blood. This CDR3 reads CASMYRLGTEAFF. CDR3 nucleotide sequence: TGTGCCAGCATGTACAGGTTAGGTACTGAAGCTTTCTTT.